The 5 T cell receptor beta chains in this list originate from one sample, sequenced in a study of technical replicates of blood from several donors. Method: immunoSEQ multiplex PCR; TCRdb's copy keeps in-frame clones and lacks some. In the table there are tens of thousands of clones, approximately 97% of which are singletons. Sequencing input: T cells isolated from PBMCs. These receptors were obtained from a human donor in good health.

J is TRBJ1-2 and V is TRBV6-5; 7 bases align to TRBD1. This CDR3 spans 15 amino acids. Germline values: CDR1 MNHEY, CDR2 SVGAGI. V was clipped by 6 bases and J by 1 base; unmatched bases: 8. The CDR3, as DNA: TGTGCCAGCAGACCCGGGACAGCTGGTAACTATGGCTACACCTTC. Encoded protein: CASRPGTAGNYGYTF.

V is TRBV28 and J is TRBJ1-1, with 8 bases fitting TRBD1. CDR3 length: 15 residues. Germline trimming cut 8 bases from V and 7 bases from J; bases unmatched to any gene: 15. Germline-derived CDR1 and CDR2 are MDHEN and SYDVKM. CDR3 sequence (DNA): TGTGCCAGCTACCCTGTAGGGCAGGGGGCCCGTGAAGCTTTCTTT. Translating gives CASYPVGQGAREAFF.

The chain recombines TRBV27 with TRBJ1-1; tentatively, D is TRBD1 (6 bases). CDR3 length: 15 residues. V gave up 4 bases and J gave up 0 bases, with 12 bases separating them. Germline loops: CDR1 MNHEY, CDR2 SMNVEV (reference sequence). The CDR3 bases are TGTGCCAGCAGTTCCTACAGGGCCATGAACACTGAAGCTTTCTTT. Protein product: CASSSYRAMNTEAFF.

The rearrangement joins TRBV4-1 to TRBJ2-2; 9 nucleotides line up with TRBD1. This CDR3 comprises 20 residues. Losses at the gene ends were 1 base for V and 6 bases for J; bases not matched to a gene: 18. Germline V CDR1 and CDR2: MGHRA, YSYEKL. The CDR3 coding sequence is TGCGCCAGCAGCCAAGGGTCGTGGGACAGGGATTTGTTAGGAGCCGGGGAGCTGTTTTTT. This translates into CASSQGSWDRDLLGAGELFF.

This rearrangement joins TRBV10-1 to TRBJ2-4; 8 positions match TRBD2. The CDR3 has 18 residues. Unmatched junction bases numbered 9, after V lost 1 base and J lost 1 base. Germline lookup yields CDR1 WNHNN and CDR2 SYGVQD (reference sequence). For the CDR3, the DNA is TGCGCCAGCAGTGAGTACCCTCCGGCTAGCGGGGCCAAAAACATTCAGTACTTC. This encodes CASSEYPPASGAKNIQYF.